These 18 T cell receptor beta chains share one sample of origin, sequenced in a study of CD8+ T cells in alopecia areata. Sequencing templates came from extracted RNA that was reverse transcribed into cDNA. Libraries were prepared by immunoSEQ multiplex PCR; TCRdb keeps only in-frame clonotypes and omits some of them. The sample consists of about 200,000 clones, roughly 56% of them appearing once. The treatment is: oral pan-JAK inhibitor, 5-10 mg twice daily. Sequencing used CD4+ T cells sorted from blood, obtained at week 4, from a patient treated with tofacitinib. The receptors stem from a human donor with alopecia areata.

This clone was picked up one time. This chain connects TRBV5-6 to TRBJ2-6; D perhaps matches TRBD1 (5 bases). Per germline, CDR1 SGHDT and CDR2 YYEEEE. This CDR3 is 16 amino acids long. Between the trimmed V and J ends, which lost 1 base and 0 bases, there was a span of 8 bases. The CDR3 region has the DNA TGTGCCAGCAGCTTGACGACAGTCTCTGGGGCCAACGTCCTGACTTTC. Its protein is CASSLTTVSGANVLTF.

The gene calls are TRBV29-1 and TRBJ2-6; D may match TRBD1 or TRBD2 (5 bases each). The germline CDR1 and CDR2 sequences are SQVTM and ANQGSEA. V was shortened by 7 bases and J by 0 bases, with 16 bases between the two germline ends. This CDR3 has 16 residues. The CDR3 is CSATGRDYSGANVLTF. As DNA, the CDR3 is TGCAGCGCAACGGGACGGGATTACTCTGGGGCCAACGTCCTGACTTTC.

The chain carries TRBV18 and TRBJ2-7; a weak D match, TRBD2 (6 bases). V shed 6 bases and J shed 3 bases, with 18 bases lying between them. The germline V gene encodes CDR1 KGHSH and CDR2 LQKENI. The CDR3 totals 15 residues. This chain's CDR3 is CASSPGTAALYEQYF. CDR3 nucleotides: TGTGCCAGCTCCCCCGGGACTGCGGCTCTCTACGAGCAGTACTTC.

This clone was seen a handful of times. The chain combines TRBV10-3 with TRBJ2-1; TRBD2 matches at 8 bases. V gave up 4 bases and J gave up 0 bases; unmatched junction bases: 8. The CDR3 loop spans 17 amino acids. Looked up from germline, CDR1 is ENHRY and CDR2 is SYGVKD. The CDR3 DNA reads as TGTGCCATCAGTGGGTTAGTAGCGGGGTCCTCCTACAATGAGCAGTTCTTC. It is translated as CAISGLVAGSSYNEQFF.

This clone showed up just once. The CDR3 region is CASSPGTRNGYTF. CDR3 in DNA: TGTGCCAGCAGCCCGGGGACACGCAATGGCTACACCTTC. The chain combines TRBV7-8 with TRBJ1-2; TRBD1 is a possible D gene (6 bases). Per germline, CDR1 SGHVS and CDR2 FQNEAQ. The CDR3 has 13 amino acids. V lost 5 bases, J lost 6 bases, and 13 bases lay in between.

The chain joins TRBV30 to TRBJ1-5; D is undetermined. The germline V gene encodes CDR1 GTSNPN and CDR2 SVGIG (reference sequence). Trimming removed 2 bases from V and 0 bases from J, with 8 bases in between. This CDR3 has 14 residues. The CDR3 DNA reads TGTGCCTGGAGTCCCCACGATAGCAATCAGCCCCAGCATTTT. Amino acid sequence: CAWSPHDSNQPQHF. The variable domain in full, with the rest retrieved from reference TRBV30 and TRBJ1-5, is SQTIHQWPATLVQPVGSPLSLECTVEGTSNPNLYWYRQAAGRGLQLLFYSVGIGQISSEVPQNLSASRPQDRQFILSSKKLLLSDSGFYLCAWSPHDSNQPQHFGDGTRLSIL.

The chain couples TRBV5-6 to TRBJ2-6; no reliable D call. Per the germline V gene, CDR1 is SGHDT and CDR2 is YYEEEE. V was trimmed by 1 base and J by 3 bases, leaving 2 bases between them. The CDR3 has 13 residues. The CDR3 DNA follows: TGTGCCAGCAGCTTGAGTGGGGCCAACGTCCTGACTTTC. Residues: CASSLSGANVLTF.

The chain recombines TRBV15 with TRBJ2-5, with D tentatively TRBD1 (6 bases). Germline V lookup: CDR1 LNHNV, CDR2 YYDKDF (reference sequence). V was cut by 8 bases and J by 2 bases, with 15 bases left in between. The CDR3 is made up of 14 amino acids. The CDR3 here is CATLHAGEQETQYF. CDR3 nucleotides: TGTGCCACCTTGCACGCAGGGGAGCAAGAGACCCAGTACTTC. The full variable domain, completed using reference TRBV15 and TRBJ2-5, is DAMVIQNPRYQVTQFGKPVTLSCSQTLNHNVMYWYQQKSSQAPKLLFHYYDKDFNNEADTPDNFQSRRPNTSFCFLDIRSPGLGDTAMYLCATLHAGEQETQYFGPGTRLLVL.

CDR3 sequence: CATSREVNEQYF. In DNA, the CDR3 is TGTGCCACCAGCAGGGAAGTGAACGAGCAGTACTTC. This sequence joins TRBV15 and TRBJ2-7; D gene ambiguous. This CDR3 spans 12 amino acids. With 3 bases removed from V and 5 bases from J, the gap between germline ends came to 8 bases. In germline, CDR1 is LNHNV, CDR2 YYDKDF (reference sequence).

The CDR3 sequence: CSVEDLYLDRGIVKNIQYF. The CDR3 DNA follows: TGCAGCGTTGAAGATCTTTATTTGGACAGGGGTATTGTCAAAAACATTCAGTACTTC. J is TRBJ2-4 and V is TRBV29-1; 9 nucleotides align to TRBD1. Germline trimming cut 0 bases from V and 3 bases from J; bases unmatched to any gene: 15. CDR3 length equals 19 residues. Germline CDR1 reads SQVTM; CDR2 reads ANQGSEA.

The chain employs TRBV5-1 and TRBJ2-1; 7 nucleotides agree with TRBD1. The V gene end was trimmed by 3 bases and the J gene end by 4 bases; junction bases not matched to a gene: 10. The CDR3 runs to 16 residues. The germline CDR1 and CDR2 sequences are SGHRS and YFSETQ. The CDR3 DNA is TGCGCCAGCAGCTCAGACAGGGATTTCGGGTACAATGAGCAGTTCTTC. It codes for CASSSDRDFGYNEQFF.

CDR3 residues: CASSLTGYNEQFF. CDR3 nucleotides: TGTGCCAGCAGCTTGACAGGATACAATGAGCAGTTCTTC. The J gene is TRBJ2-1, the V gene TRBV5-6, with D possibly being TRBD1 (5 bases). This CDR3 is built from 13 residues. V was cut by 1 base and J by 4 bases, with 6 bases left in between. Germline CDR1 and CDR2: SGHDT and YYEEEE.

The rearrangement joins TRBV29-1 to TRBJ2-1; TRBD1 matches 12 bases. After removal of 3 bases from V and 8 bases from J, the junction contained 11 bases not matched to a gene. CDR3 length: 16 residues. Looked up from germline, CDR1 is SQVTM and CDR2 is ANQGSEA. CDR3 DNA sequence: TGCAGCGTTGATCCGGCGGGACAGGGGGCTCTCGATGAGCAGTTCTTC. Translated: CSVDPAGQGALDEQFF.

CDR3 loop: CASSVGVGQGMETQYF. The CDR3 DNA reads TGTGCCAGCAGCGTAGGGGTGGGACAGGGGATGGAGACCCAGTACTTC. This chain links TRBV9 with TRBJ2-5; 10 bases line up with TRBD1. The V gene end was trimmed by 0 bases and the J gene end by 5 bases; junction bases not matched to a gene: 7. Germline lookup yields CDR1 SGDLS and CDR2 YYNGEE. This CDR3 contains 16 residues. The whole variable domain, remainder taken from reference TRBV9 and TRBJ2-5, is DSGVTQTPKHLITATGQRVTLRCSPRSGDLSVYWYQQSLDQGLQFLIQYYNGEERAKGNILERFSAQQFPDLHSELNLSSLELGDSALYFCASSVGVGQGMETQYFGPGTRLLVL.

This clone was found a few times. The rearrangement joins TRBV10-3 to TRBJ1-6, with unresolved D. The length of the CDR3 is 13 residues. The germline V gene encodes CDR1 ENHRY and CDR2 SYGVKD. The V and J ends lost 6 bases and 7 bases respectively, with 10 bases between them. The CDR3 region has the DNA TGTGCCATCAGACAAATTTCCAATTCACCCCTCCACTTT. Its translation: CAIRQISNSPLHF.

The genes are TRBV29-1 and TRBJ1-2; D gene uncertain. This CDR3 contains 12 residues. The V gene's germline CDR1 is SQVTM and CDR2 ANQGSEA. The V end was cut by 5 bases, the J end by 1 base, with 8 bases between. The DNA of the CDR3 is TGCAGCGTTAGAGAACTTAACTATGGCTACACCTTC. This encodes CSVRELNYGYTF.

As concerns this clone: Other DNA sequences within the sample encode an identical CDR3. The chain carries TRBV29-1 and TRBJ2-7, with 9 bases fitting TRBD1. Germline trimming cut 6 bases from V and 1 base from J; bases unmatched to any gene: 1. Germline V CDR1 and CDR2: SQVTM, ANQGSEA. The CDR3 covers 12 residues. In DNA, the CDR3 is TGCAGCGTGGGGACAGGGTCCTACGAGCAGTACTTC. As protein: CSVGTGSYEQYF.

With respect to this clone: The same CDR3 arises from other DNA sequences in this sample as well. The rearrangement joins TRBV29-1 to TRBJ2-2; 10 nucleotides line up with TRBD1. This CDR3 is built from 13 residues. Germline-derived CDR1 and CDR2 are SQVTM and ANQGSEA. Trimming at V came to 4 bases and at J to 5 bases, leaving 1 base not matched to a gene. The CDR3 bases are TGCAGCGTTGGACAGGGGGCGACCGGGGAGCTGTTTTTT. Its translation: CSVGQGATGELFF.